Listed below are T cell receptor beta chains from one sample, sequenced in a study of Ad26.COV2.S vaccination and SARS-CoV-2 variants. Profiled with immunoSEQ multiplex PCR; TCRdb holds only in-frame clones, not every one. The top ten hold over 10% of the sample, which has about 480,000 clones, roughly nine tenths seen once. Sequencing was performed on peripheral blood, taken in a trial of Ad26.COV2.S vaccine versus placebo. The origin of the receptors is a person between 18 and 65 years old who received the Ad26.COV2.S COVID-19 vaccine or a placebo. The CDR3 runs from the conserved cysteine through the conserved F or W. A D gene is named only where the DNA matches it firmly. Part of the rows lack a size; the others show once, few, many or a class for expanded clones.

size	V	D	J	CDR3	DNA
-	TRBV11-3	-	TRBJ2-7	CASSLLGRDYEQYF	TGTGCCAGCAGCTTATTGGGCAGAGACTACGAGCAGTACTTC
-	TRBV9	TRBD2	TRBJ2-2	CASSVEGWTSGNGGELFF	TGTGCCAGCAGCGTAGAGGGGTGGACTAGCGGGAATGGCGGGGAGCTGTTTTTT
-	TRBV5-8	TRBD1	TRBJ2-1	CASSPGTGLNNEQFF	TGTGCCAGCAGCCCCGGGACAGGGTTAAACAATGAGCAGTTCTTC
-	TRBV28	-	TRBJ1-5	CASSPHEGGDQPQHF	TGTGCCAGCAGCCCTCACGAGGGAGGGGATCAGCCCCAGCATTTT
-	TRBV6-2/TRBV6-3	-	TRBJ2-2	CASSYLSGSGELFF	TGTGCCAGCAGTTACCTCTCGGGGTCCGGGGAGCTGTTTTTT
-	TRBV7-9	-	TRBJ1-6	CASSSGRLTGSNSPLHF	TGTGCCAGCAGCTCGGGACGGCTGACAGGTTCGAATTCACCCCTCCACTTT
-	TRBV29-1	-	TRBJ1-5	CSVQEGNQPQHF	TGCAGCGTTCAAGAGGGCAATCAGCCCCAGCATTTT
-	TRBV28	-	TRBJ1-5	CASSFSQPQHF	TGTGCCAGCAGTTTTAGCCAGCCCCAGCATTTT
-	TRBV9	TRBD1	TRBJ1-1	CASSSMGGGATEAFF	TGTGCCAGCAGCTCGATGGGAGGGGGCGCGACTGAAGCTTTCTTT
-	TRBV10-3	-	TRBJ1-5	CAISQDRSNQPQHF	TGTGCCATCAGTCAAGACAGATCAAATCAGCCCCAGCATTTT
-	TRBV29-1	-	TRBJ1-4	CSVALTTNEKLFF	TGCAGCGTTGCTCTAACAACTAATGAAAAACTGTTTTTT
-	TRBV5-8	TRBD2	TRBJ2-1	CASSFRQSGSYRGEQFF	TGTGCCAGCAGCTTTCGTCAGAGCGGGAGTTATCGCGGTGAGCAGTTCTTC
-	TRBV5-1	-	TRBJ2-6	CASSLEGTGANVLTF	TGCGCCAGCAGCTTGGAGGGGACTGGGGCCAACGTCCTGACTTTC
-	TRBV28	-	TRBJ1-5	CASSLVGVGNSNQPQHF	TGTGCCAGCAGTTTAGTGGGGGTGGGAAATAGCAATCAGCCCCAGCATTTT
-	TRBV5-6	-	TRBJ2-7	CASTPGGGLREQYF	TGTGCCAGCACTCCTGGGGGGGGGCTGAGGGAGCAGTACTTC
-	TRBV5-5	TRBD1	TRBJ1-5	CASSTRTGDQPQHF	TGTGCCAGCAGCACCAGGACAGGGGATCAGCCCCAGCATTTT
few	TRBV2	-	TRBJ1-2	CASSRGGYTF	TGTGCCAGCAGTAGGGGTGGCTACACCTTC
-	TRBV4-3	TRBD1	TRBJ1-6	CASSYRGDSPLHF	TGCGCCAGCAGTTACAGGGGCGATTCACCCCTCCACTTT